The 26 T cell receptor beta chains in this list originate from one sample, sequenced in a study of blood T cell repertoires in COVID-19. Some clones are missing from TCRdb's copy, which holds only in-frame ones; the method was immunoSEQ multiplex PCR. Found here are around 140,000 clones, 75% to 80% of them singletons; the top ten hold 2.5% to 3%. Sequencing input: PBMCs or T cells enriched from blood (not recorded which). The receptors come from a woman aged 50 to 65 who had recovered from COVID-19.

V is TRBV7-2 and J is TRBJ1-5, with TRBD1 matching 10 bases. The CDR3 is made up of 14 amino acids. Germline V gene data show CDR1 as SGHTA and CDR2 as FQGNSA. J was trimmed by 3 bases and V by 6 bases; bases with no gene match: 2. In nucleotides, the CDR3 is TGTGCCAGCAGTGGGACAGGGGACAATCAGCCCCAGCATTTT. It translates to CASSGTGDNQPQHF. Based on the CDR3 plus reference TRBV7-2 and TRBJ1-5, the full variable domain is GAGVSQSPSNKVTEKGKDVELRCDPISGHTALYWYRQSLGQGLEFLIYFQGNSAPDKSGLPSDRFSAERTGGSVSTLTIQRTQQEDSAVYLCASSGTGDNQPQHFGDGTRLSIL.

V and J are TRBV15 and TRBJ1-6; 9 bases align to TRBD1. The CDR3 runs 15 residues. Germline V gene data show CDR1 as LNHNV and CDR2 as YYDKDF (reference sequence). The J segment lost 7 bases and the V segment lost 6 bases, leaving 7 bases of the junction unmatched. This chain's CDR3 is CATRDRGPTNSPLHF. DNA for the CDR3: TGTGCCACCAGGGACAGGGGCCCCACGAATTCACCCCTCCACTTT.

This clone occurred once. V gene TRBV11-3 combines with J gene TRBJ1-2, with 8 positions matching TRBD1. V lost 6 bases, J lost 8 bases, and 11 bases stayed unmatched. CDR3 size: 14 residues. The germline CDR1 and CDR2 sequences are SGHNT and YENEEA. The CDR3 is CASRYSGGNGGYTF. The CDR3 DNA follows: TGTGCCAGCAGATATTCAGGGGGCAATGGGGGCTACACCTTC.

The CDR3 sequence is CATSDPSSNQPQHF. Here the CDR3 DNA reads TGTGCCACCAGTGATCCCTCTAGCAATCAGCCCCAGCATTTT. V is TRBV24-1 and J is TRBJ1-5; D gene uncertain. V shed 3 bases and J shed 0 bases, with 5 bases lying between them. The CDR3 runs to 14 residues. Germline values: CDR1 KGHDR, CDR2 SFDVKD.

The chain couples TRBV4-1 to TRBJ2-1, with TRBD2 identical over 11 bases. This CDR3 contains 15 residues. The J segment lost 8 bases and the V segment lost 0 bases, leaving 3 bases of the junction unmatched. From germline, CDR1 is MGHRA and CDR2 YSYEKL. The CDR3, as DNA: TGCGCCAGCAGCCAAGAACTAGCGGGGGTTGATGAGCAGTTCTTC. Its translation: CASSQELAGVDEQFF.

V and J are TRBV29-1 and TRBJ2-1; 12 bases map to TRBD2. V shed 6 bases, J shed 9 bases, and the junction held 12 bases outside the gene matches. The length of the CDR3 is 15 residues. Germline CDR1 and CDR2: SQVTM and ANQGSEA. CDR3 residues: CSVGRTSGMVIEQFF. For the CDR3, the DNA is TGCAGCGTCGGAAGGACTAGCGGGATGGTTATTGAGCAGTTCTTC.

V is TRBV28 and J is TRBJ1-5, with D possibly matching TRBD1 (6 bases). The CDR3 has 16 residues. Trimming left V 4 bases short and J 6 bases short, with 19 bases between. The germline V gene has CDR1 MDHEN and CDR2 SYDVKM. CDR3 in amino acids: CASSSSGTPEGQPQHF. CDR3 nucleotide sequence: TGTGCCAGCAGTTCCTCCGGGACACCCGAGGGTCAGCCCCAGCATTTT. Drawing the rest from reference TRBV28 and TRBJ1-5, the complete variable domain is DVKVTQSSRYLVKRTGEKVFLECVQDMDHENMFWYRQDPGLGLRLIYFSYDVKMKEKGDIPEGYSVSREKKERFSLILESASTNQTSMYLCASSSSGTPEGQPQHFGDGTRLSIL.

CDR3 in amino acids: CASSIGTSTEAFF. CDR3 coding DNA: TGTGCCAGTAGTATAGGTACGAGCACTGAAGCTTTCTTT. The rearrangement uses TRBV19 and TRBJ1-1, with D unresolved. CDR1 LNHDA and CDR2 SQIVND come from the germline V gene (reference sequence). V lost 1 base to trimming and J lost 4 bases, with 7 bases between them. The CDR3 consists of 13 residues. The variable domain in full, completed from reference TRBV19 and TRBJ1-1, reads DGGITQSPKYLFRKEGQNVTLSCEQNLNHDAMYWYRQDPGQGLRLIYYSQIVNDFQKGDIAEGYSVSREKKESFPLTVTSAQKNPTAFYLCASSIGTSTEAFFGQGTRLTVV.

Here the CDR3 reads CASSFQGEETQYF. The CDR3 nucleotides read TGTGCCAGCAGCTTTCAGGGCGAGGAGACCCAGTACTTC. The chain links TRBV11-3 to TRBJ2-5; a possible D gene is TRBD1 (5 bases). The V end lost 3 bases, the J end lost 5 bases, and 10 bases lay between the germline ends. The CDR3 is made up of 13 amino acids. The V gene's germline CDR1 is SGHNT and CDR2 YENEEA. Full variable domain (missing parts from reference TRBV11-3 and TRBJ2-5): EAGVVQSPRYKIIEKKQPVAFWCNPISGHNTLYWYLQNLGQGPELLIRYENEEAVDDSQLPKDRFSAERLKGVDSTLKIQPAELGDSAVYLCASSFQGEETQYFGPGTRLLVL.

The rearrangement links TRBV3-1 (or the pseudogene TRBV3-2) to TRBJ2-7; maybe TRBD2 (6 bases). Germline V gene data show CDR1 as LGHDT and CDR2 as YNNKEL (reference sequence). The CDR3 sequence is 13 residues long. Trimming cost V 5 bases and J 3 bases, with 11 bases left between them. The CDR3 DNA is TGTGCCAGCAGCGGCGGGGCAGGCTACGAGCAGTACTTC. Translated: CASSGGAGYEQYF.

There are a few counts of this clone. The CDR3 protein is CASSLGGKSYTF. The CDR3 nucleotides read TGTGCCAGCAGCTTGGGCGGGAAGAGCTACACCTTC. The V and J genes are TRBV5-5 and TRBJ1-2; no reliable D call. The V end was cut by 0 bases, the J end by 9 bases, with 9 bases between. The CDR3 is 12 amino acids. Germline V CDR1 and CDR2: SGHKS, YYEKEE (reference sequence).

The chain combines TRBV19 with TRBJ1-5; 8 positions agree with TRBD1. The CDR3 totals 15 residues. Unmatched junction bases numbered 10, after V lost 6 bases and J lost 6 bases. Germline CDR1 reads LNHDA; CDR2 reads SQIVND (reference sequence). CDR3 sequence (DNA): TGTGCCAGTAGCCGAGGACAGGGAGGGAGTCAGCCCCAGCATTTT. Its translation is CASSRGQGGSQPQHF.

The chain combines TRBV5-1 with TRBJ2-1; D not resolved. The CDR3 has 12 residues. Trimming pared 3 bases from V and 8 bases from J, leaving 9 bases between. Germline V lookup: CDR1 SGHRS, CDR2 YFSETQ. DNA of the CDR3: TGCGCCAGCAGCTCGACGGCGGATGAGCAGTTCTTC. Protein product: CASSSTADEQFF.

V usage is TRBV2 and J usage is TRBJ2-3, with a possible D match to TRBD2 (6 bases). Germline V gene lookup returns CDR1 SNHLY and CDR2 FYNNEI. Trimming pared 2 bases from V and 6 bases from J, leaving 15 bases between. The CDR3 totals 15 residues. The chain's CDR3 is CASSELIAVRDTQYF. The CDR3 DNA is TGTGCCAGCAGTGAACTCATAGCGGTCCGGGATACGCAGTATTTT.

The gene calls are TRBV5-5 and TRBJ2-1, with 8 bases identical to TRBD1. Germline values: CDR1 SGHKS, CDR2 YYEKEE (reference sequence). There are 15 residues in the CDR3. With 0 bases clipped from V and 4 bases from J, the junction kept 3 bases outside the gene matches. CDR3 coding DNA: TGTGCCAGCAGCTTGGAGGGACAGGAGTACAATGAGCAGTTCTTC. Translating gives CASSLEGQEYNEQFF.

The CDR3 is CASSRTDFNEKLFF. CDR3 sequence (DNA): TGTGCCAGTAGTCGAACAGATTTTAATGAAAAACTGTTTTTT. The chain combines TRBV19 with TRBJ1-4; D is uncertain. CDR1 and CDR2 (germline): LNHDA, SQIVND (reference sequence). V was shortened by 5 bases and J by 4 bases, with 11 bases between the two germline ends. The CDR3 covers 14 residues.

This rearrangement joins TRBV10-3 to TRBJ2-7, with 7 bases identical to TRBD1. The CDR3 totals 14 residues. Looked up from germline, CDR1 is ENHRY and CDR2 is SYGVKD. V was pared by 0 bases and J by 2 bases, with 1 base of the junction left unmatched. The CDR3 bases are TGTGCCATCAGTGAGTCGACAGGGACCTACGAGCAGTACTTC. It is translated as CAISESTGTYEQYF.

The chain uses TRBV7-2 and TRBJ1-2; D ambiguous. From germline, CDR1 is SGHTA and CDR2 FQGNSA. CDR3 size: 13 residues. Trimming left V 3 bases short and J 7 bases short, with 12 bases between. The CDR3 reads CASSFWEERGYTF. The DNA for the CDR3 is TGTGCCAGCAGCTTTTGGGAGGAACGTGGCTACACCTTC.

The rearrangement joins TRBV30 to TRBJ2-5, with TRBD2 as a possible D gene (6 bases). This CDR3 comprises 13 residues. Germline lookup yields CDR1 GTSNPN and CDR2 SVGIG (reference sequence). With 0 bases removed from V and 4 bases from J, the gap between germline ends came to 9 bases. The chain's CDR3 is CAWSVRGIETQYF. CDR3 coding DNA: TGTGCCTGGAGTGTACGGGGGATAGAGACCCAGTACTTC.

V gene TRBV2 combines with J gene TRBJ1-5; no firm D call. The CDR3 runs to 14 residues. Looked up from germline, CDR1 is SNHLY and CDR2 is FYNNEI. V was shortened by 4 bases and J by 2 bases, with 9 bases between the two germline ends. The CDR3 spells CASSVSSRNQPQHF. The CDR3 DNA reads TGTGCCAGCAGTGTCTCCAGTCGCAATCAGCCCCAGCATTTT.

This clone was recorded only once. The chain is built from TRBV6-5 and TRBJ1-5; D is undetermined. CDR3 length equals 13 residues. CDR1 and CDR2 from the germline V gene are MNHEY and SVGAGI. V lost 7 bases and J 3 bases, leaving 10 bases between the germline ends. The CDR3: CASISHNNQPQHF. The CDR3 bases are TGTGCCAGCATTTCACATAACAATCAGCCCCAGCATTTT.

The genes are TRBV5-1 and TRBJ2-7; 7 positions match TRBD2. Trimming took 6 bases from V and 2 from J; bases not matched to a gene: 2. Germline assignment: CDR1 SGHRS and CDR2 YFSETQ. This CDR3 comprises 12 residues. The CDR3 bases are TGCGCCAGCAAGAGCGGGGCCTACGAGCAGTACTTC. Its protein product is CASKSGAYEQYF. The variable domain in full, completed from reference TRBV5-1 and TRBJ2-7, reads KAGVTQTPRYLIKTRGQQVTLSCSPISGHRSVSWYQQTPGQGLQFLFEYFSETQRNKGNFPGRFSGRQFSNSRSEMNVSTLELGDSALYLCASKSGAYEQYFGPGTRLTVT.

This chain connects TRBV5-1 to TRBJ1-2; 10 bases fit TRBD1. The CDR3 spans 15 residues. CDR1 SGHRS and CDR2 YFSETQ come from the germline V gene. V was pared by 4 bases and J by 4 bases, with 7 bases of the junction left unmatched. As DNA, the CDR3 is TGCGCCAGCAGCGCCCCGGACAGGGGGATCTATGGCTACACCTTC. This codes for CASSAPDRGIYGYTF.

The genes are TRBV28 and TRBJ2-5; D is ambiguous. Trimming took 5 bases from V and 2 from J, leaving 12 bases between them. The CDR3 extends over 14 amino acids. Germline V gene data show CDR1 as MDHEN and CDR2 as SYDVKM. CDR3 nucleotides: TGTGCCAGCAGTCCTGCGACACCTCAAGAGACCCAGTACTTC. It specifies CASSPATPQETQYF. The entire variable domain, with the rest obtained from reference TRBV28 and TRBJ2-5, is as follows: DVKVTQSSRYLVKRTGEKVFLECVQDMDHENMFWYRQDPGLGLRLIYFSYDVKMKEKGDIPEGYSVSREKKERFSLILESASTNQTSMYLCASSPATPQETQYFGPGTRLLVL.

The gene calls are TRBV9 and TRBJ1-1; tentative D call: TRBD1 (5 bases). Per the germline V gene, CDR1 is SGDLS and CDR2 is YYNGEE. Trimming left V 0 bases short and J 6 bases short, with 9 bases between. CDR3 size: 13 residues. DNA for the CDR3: TGTGCCAGCAGCGTAGTGGGGGGTTCTGAAGCTTTCTTT. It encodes CASSVVGGSEAFF.

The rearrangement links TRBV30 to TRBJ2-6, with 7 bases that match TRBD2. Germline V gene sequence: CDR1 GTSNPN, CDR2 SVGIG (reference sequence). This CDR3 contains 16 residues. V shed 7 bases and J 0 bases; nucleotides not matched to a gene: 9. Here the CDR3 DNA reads TGTGCCTCCCGTGGGGGGGGACTCTCTGGGGCCAACGTCCTGACTTTC. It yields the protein CASRGGGLSGANVLTF.